What follows are 26 T cell receptor beta chains derived from one specimen sequenced in a study of blood T cells in healthy people across ages. A J-beta primer mix and a sample-barcoded 5' primer were used in a second PCR of about 7 to 12 cycles. Each CDR3 protein gets one entry after TCRdb re-called the 5' RACE reads with MiXCR. The sample shows around 800,000 distinct CDR3 sequences, around 62% of them seen only once. Sequencing was carried out using blood. The receptor source for this set is a man aged 25 to 45 in good health.

The CDR3 region is CASGANIQYEQYF. CDR3 DNA sequence: TGTGCCAGCGGGGCGAACATTCAATACGAGCAGTACTTC. The chain links TRBV27 to TRBJ2-4, with D possibly TRBD1 on 5 matching bases. The J call may be wrong; the DNA end is better matched by TRBJ2-7. Germline loops: CDR1 MNHEY, CDR2 SMNVEV (reference sequence). There are 13 residues in the CDR3.

This clonotype was counted only a few times. The rearrangement uses TRBV7-2 and TRBJ2-7; the D gene is possibly TRBD1 (6 bases). Deletions cut 1 base from V and 4 bases from J, with 11 bases between. The CDR3 runs 14 residues. CDR1 and CDR2 from the germline V gene are SGHTA and FQGNSA. The CDR3 DNA follows: TGTGCCAGCAGCTTAGAGCCAGGGGATTACGAGCAGTACTTC. Translating it yields CASSLEPGDYEQYF.

The V and J genes are TRBV20-1 and TRBJ1-1, with D unclear. Between the trimmed V and J ends, which lost 1 base and 0 bases, there was a span of 18 bases. Germline CDR1 is DFQATT and CDR2 is SNEGSKA (reference sequence). CDR3 length: 17 amino acids. CDR3 bases: TGCAGTGCTAGAGGTGGAGCGGTTGACCCCATGAACACTGAAGCTTTCTTT. Translating gives CSARGGAVDPMNTEAFF.

The gene calls are TRBV4-3 and TRBJ2-4; D may be TRBD2 (6 bases). Germline lookup yields CDR1 LGHNA and CDR2 YSLEER. CDR3 size: 16 residues. V gave up 0 bases and J gave up 13 bases, with 22 bases separating them. The DNA of the CDR3 is TGCGCCAGCAGCCAAGAAGTGGGGGGTGGCCTACGGGAGCAGTACTTC. It codes for CASSQEVGGGLREQYF.

This clonotype was seen a handful of times. The V call is TRBV4-3, the J call TRBJ2-3, with 7 positions matching TRBD2. CDR1 is LGHNA and CDR2 is YSLEER in the germline V gene. This CDR3 region has 17 residues. V dropped 0 bases and J dropped 2; count of bases not matched to a gene: 8. CDR3 sequence reads: CASSQDVAGEHTDTQYF. CDR3 nucleotide sequence: TGCGCCAGCAGCCAAGACGTCGCGGGGGAACACACAGATACGCAGTATTTT.

The CDR3 loop is CASSPAGTQKLEQYF. The CDR3 DNA reads as TGTGCCAGCAGCCCGGCCGGGACCCAAAAACTCGAGCAGTACTTC. The genes are TRBV3-1 and TRBJ2-7; D tentatively reads TRBD1 or TRBD2 (5 bases each). V was clipped by 4 bases and J by 6 bases, with 19 bases between them. CDR3 size: 15 residues. Germline V gives CDR1 LGHDT, CDR2 YNNKEL (reference sequence).

The chain links TRBV7-8 to TRBJ2-3, with D possibly matching TRBD2 (6 bases). V was cut by 0 bases and J by 4 bases, with 14 bases left in between. This CDR3 region has 16 residues. Germline loops: CDR1 SGHVS, CDR2 FQNEAQ. CDR3 loop: CASSLALIAAPDTQYF. The CDR3 bases are TGTGCCAGCAGCTTAGCGCTAATAGCGGCCCCAGATACGCAGTATTTT.

This clonotype occurred once. This chain joins TRBV20-1 and TRBJ1-2; no clear D. V lost 2 bases and J 3 bases, leaving 13 bases between the germline ends. CDR3 size: 14 residues. From germline, CDR1 is DFQATT and CDR2 SNEGSKA (reference sequence). CDR3 DNA sequence: TGCAGTGCTAGATTGATCTTCGGTGACTATGGCTACACCTTC. Translated: CSARLIFGDYGYTF.

The chain's CDR3 is CAISGLDETQYF. The CDR3 DNA reads TGTGCCATCAGTGGACTAGACGAGACCCAGTACTTC. The V gene is TRBV10-3, the J gene TRBJ2-5; maybe TRBD2 (6 bases). CDR1 is ENHRY and CDR2 is SYGVKD in the germline V gene. V was pared by 4 bases and J by 5 bases, with 8 bases between. This CDR3 comprises 12 residues.

The J gene is TRBJ2-1, the V gene TRBV29-1; 8 nucleotides line up with TRBD2. Unmatched junction bases numbered 11, after V lost 6 bases and J lost 7 bases. This CDR3 comprises 14 residues. From germline, CDR1 is SQVTM and CDR2 ANQGSEA. This CDR3 reads CSVRRAGAKNEQFF. In DNA, the CDR3 is TGCAGCGTCAGGAGAGCGGGGGCGAAGAATGAGCAGTTCTTC.

For this clonotype: The junction and the germline gene differ at one end; a read error may be behind it. The V gene is TRBV20-1, the J gene TRBJ2-3; TRBD1 or TRBD2 may be the D gene (5 bases each). Looked up from germline, CDR1 is DFQATT and CDR2 is SNEGSKA (reference sequence). CDR3 length: 16 residues. This CDR3 reads CSARALGVPRTATQYF. The CDR3, as DNA: TGCAGTGCTAGAGCTCTGGGGGTCCCTCGCACAGCTACGCAGTATTTT.

This clonotype was seen only a few times. The chain uses TRBV6-1 and TRBJ2-7; either TRBD1 or TRBD2 may fit D (5 bases each). The CDR3 has 16 amino acids. V dropped 2 bases and J dropped 3 bases, with 17 bases sitting between them. The germline gives CDR1 MNHNS, CDR2 SASEGT. The CDR3 here is CASSESVGGGSYEQYF. The CDR3 DNA reads TGTGCCAGCAGTGAATCGGTTGGGGGTGGTAGCTACGAGCAGTACTTC.

The J gene is TRBJ1-5, the V gene TRBV20-1, with a weak D call TRBD1 (5 bases). The germline gives CDR1 DFQATT, CDR2 SNEGSKA (reference sequence). Between the trimmed V and J ends, which lost 4 bases and 6 bases, there was a span of 16 bases. The CDR3 length is 14 residues. CDR3 coding DNA: TGCAGTGCTACCACCCAGGGAAGGGGTCAGCCCCAGCATTTT. Encoded protein: CSATTQGRGQPQHF.

This clonotype has just a few counts. The V and J genes are TRBV27 and TRBJ2-7; no reliable D call. The CDR3 is made up of 13 amino acids. CDR1 and CDR2 (germline): MNHEY, SMNVEV (reference sequence). Trimming left V 2 bases short and J 1 base short, with 6 bases between. The CDR3 region has the DNA TGTGCCAGCAGTTTAGCGGAGTCCTACGAGCAGTACTTC. This codes for CASSLAESYEQYF.

This clonotype appeared a single time. This chain links TRBV28 with TRBJ2-1, with 10 bases aligning to TRBD1. Looked up from germline, CDR1 is MDHEN and CDR2 is SYDVKM. Trimming at V came to 2 bases and at J to 3 bases, leaving 4 bases not matched to a gene. The CDR3 extends over 16 amino acids. The CDR3 DNA is TGTGCCAGCAGTTTACCCCGGACAGGGGGCTACAATGAGCAGTTCTTC. Translating gives CASSLPRTGGYNEQFF.

The chain employs TRBV20-1 and TRBJ2-1; D call uncertain. The CDR3 totals 14 residues. CDR1 is DFQATT, CDR2 SNEGSKA, per germline (reference sequence). Deletions cut 3 bases from V and 4 bases from J, with 13 bases between. In nucleotides, the CDR3 is TGCAGTGCTAGTCTCTATCTGGGTTACAATGAGCAGTTCTTC. It codes for CSASLYLGYNEQFF.

V is TRBV7-3 and J is TRBJ2-3; 7 positions match TRBD2. The germline gives CDR1 SGHTA, CDR2 FQGTGA. Unmatched junction bases numbered 4, after V lost 4 bases and J lost 3 bases. This CDR3 contains 14 residues. The CDR3: CASSSQRGTDTQYF. CDR3 nucleotide sequence: TGTGCCAGCAGCTCTCAGCGGGGTACAGATACGCAGTATTTT.

The V call is TRBV29-1, the J call TRBJ2-7; a possible D gene is TRBD2 (6 bases). Per germline, CDR1 SQVTM and CDR2 ANQGSEA. The V gene lost 5 bases and the J gene lost 0 bases, with 14 bases spanning the gap. This CDR3 has 14 residues. The CDR3 sequence: CSVRERVYSYEQYF. CDR3 DNA: TGCAGCGTTAGGGAGCGGGTGTACTCCTACGAGCAGTACTTC.

The chain carries TRBV6-2 or TRBV6-3 and TRBJ2-1; TRBD2 aligns across 13 bases. Germline V CDR1 and CDR2: MNHEY, SVGEGT. The V segment lost 6 bases and the J segment 14 bases; nucleotides outside the gene matches: 10. CDR3 length equals 14 residues. The CDR3 DNA reads as TGTGCCAGCAGCCCCATACTAGCGGGGGGGCAGGAGTTCTTC. It encodes CASSPILAGGQEFF.

This clonotype was found once. The CDR3, as DNA: TGTGCCATCAAAGGACAGGGGAATTCACCCCTCCACTTT. It codes for CAIKGQGNSPLHF. This sequence joins TRBV10-3 and TRBJ1-6; TRBD1 matches at 9 bases. This CDR3 has 13 amino acids. Germline V gene lookup returns CDR1 ENHRY and CDR2 SYGVKD. Trimming took 7 bases from V and 7 from J; bases not matched to a gene: 2.

The chain links TRBV9 to TRBJ2-3, with unresolved D. This CDR3 has 14 residues. V was pared by 0 bases and J by 6 bases, with 11 bases between. CDR1 and CDR2 (germline): SGDLS, YYNGEE. The CDR3 sequence is CASSVGYSQDTQYF. For the CDR3, the DNA is TGTGCCAGCAGCGTAGGGTACTCGCAGGATACGCAGTATTTT. Supplemented by reference TRBV9 and TRBJ2-3, the full variable domain reads DSGVTQTPKHLITATGQRVTLRCSPRSGDLSVYWYQQSLDQGLQFLIQYYNGEERAKGNILERFSAQQFPDLHSELNLSSLELGDSALYFCASSVGYSQDTQYFGPGTRLTVL.

There are a few counts of this clonotype. The gene calls are TRBV7-2 and TRBJ2-3; 8 nucleotides align to TRBD2. The ends lost 3 bases at V and 6 bases at J; junction bases unmatched: 8. Germline V gene lookup returns CDR1 SGHTA and CDR2 FQGNSA. The CDR3 length is 15 residues. Here the CDR3 reads CASSFAGGGRDTQYF. CDR3 sequence (DNA): TGTGCCAGCAGCTTTGCGGGCGGGGGGAGGGATACGCAGTATTTT.

In its sample, this clonotype was seen a few times. The V and J genes are TRBV27 and TRBJ2-7; 7 bases line up with TRBD1. CDR1 MNHEY and CDR2 SMNVEV come from the germline V gene (reference sequence). This CDR3 comprises 14 residues. After removal of 3 bases from V and 2 bases from J, the junction contained 4 bases not matched to a gene. The CDR3: CASSLGTVPYEQYF. Here the CDR3 DNA reads TGTGCCAGCAGTTTGGGGACAGTCCCCTACGAGCAGTACTTC.

The chain uses TRBV3-1 and TRBJ2-2, with D possibly being TRBD1 (5 bases). V lost 1 base and J 5 bases, leaving 8 bases between the germline ends. The CDR3 is 14 residues long. Germline assignment: CDR1 LGHDT and CDR2 YNNKEL (reference sequence). For the CDR3, the DNA is TGTGCCAGCAGCCAAGTTACAGGTACCGGGGAGCTGTTTTTT. It encodes CASSQVTGTGELFF.

This clonotype appeared a few times. The rearrangement uses TRBV29-1 and TRBJ2-7, with D possibly called TRBD1 or TRBD2 (6 bases each). The germline gives CDR1 SQVTM, CDR2 ANQGSEA. Trimming stripped 7 bases from V and 6 bases from J, with 19 bases between. The length of the CDR3 is 13 residues. The CDR3 loop reads CSAGGGQGREQYF. The DNA for the CDR3 is TGCAGCGCCGGAGGGGGGCAGGGGCGCGAGCAGTACTTC.

This chain uses TRBV2 with TRBJ2-1; 9 bases align to TRBD2. CDR3 length equals 14 residues. The V gene end was trimmed by 7 bases and the J gene end by 7 bases; junction bases not matched to a gene: 8. Germline assignment: CDR1 SNHLY and CDR2 FYNNEI. CDR3 in amino acids: CASKGPAGGNEQFF. CDR3 nucleotide sequence: TGTGCCAGCAAAGGCCCAGCGGGGGGAAATGAGCAGTTCTTC.